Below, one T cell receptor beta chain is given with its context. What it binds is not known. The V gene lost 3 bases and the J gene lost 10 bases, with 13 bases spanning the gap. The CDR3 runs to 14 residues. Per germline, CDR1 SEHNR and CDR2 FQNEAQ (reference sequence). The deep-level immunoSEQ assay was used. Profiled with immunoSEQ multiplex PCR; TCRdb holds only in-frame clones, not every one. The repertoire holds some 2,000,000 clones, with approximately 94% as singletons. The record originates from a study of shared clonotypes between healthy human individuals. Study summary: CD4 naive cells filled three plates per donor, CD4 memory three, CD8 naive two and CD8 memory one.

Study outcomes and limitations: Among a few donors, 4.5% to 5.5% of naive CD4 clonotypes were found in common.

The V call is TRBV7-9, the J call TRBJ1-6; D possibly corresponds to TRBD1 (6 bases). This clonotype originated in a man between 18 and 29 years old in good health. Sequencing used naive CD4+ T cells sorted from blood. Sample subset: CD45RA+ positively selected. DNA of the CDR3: TGTGCCAGCAGCTTTCGACAGGCCTACTCACCCCTCCACTTT. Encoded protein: CASSFRQAYSPLHF.